This TCR beta chain was obtained from a study of blood T cell repertoires in COVID-19. In the study overall: The analysed material was cDNA or gDNA that came from T cells, B-cell-depleted T cells, or PBMCs.

The CDR3 has 19 amino acids. J lost 0 bases, V lost 3 bases, and 11 bases had no gene match. From germline, CDR1 is DFQATT and CDR2 SNEGSKA (reference sequence). As processed by the authors: How many nucleated cells were present was estimated from reference gene primer amplification. TCRdb keeps only in-frame clones here, not all; method: immunoSEQ multiplex PCR. V, J and clone size reflect that table, while D and trimming were determined from the DNA. The table has some 140,000 clones, 88% seen once. The chain couples TRBV20-1 to TRBJ2-1, with 13 bases fitting TRBD2. The specimen was peripheral blood. The TCR originated in a man between 65 and 85 years old with active COVID-19. CDR3 in DNA: TGCAGTGCTAGTGCCGGGACTAGCGGGATCCCGAGCTCCTACAATGAGCAGTTCTTC. Translated: CSASAGTSGIPSSYNEQFF.